This entry features one T cell receptor beta chain sequence. As yet, its antigen is unknown. TCRdb analysed the 5' RACE reads with MiXCR anew, one entry per CDR3 protein. The sample includes a few hundred thousand distinct CDR3 sequences, roughly 20% of them seen just once. The data were taken from a study of T cells after yellow fever vaccination. Study-wide findings and caveats: Reappearance after the booster was observed for most primary-vaccination clones (about 97% CD4, over 70% CD8). Within FACS-sorted repertoires, abundant clonotypes contaminating from the bulk population could be present.

The CDR3 has 13 residues. Germline V gene sequence: CDR1 MNHEY, CDR2 SVGEGT. Trimming stripped 7 bases from V and 0 bases from J, with 7 bases between. Here the sequenced sample was PBMCs, taken before the yellow fever booster vaccination. The receptor comes from a man aged 18 to 30 who received the YFV17D yellow fever vaccine. The V call is TRBV6-2 or TRBV6-3, the J call TRBJ2-1, with D maybe TRBD2 (6 bases). The CDR3 DNA reads as TGTGCCAGCATCGGGGGCTCCTACAATGAGCAGTTCTTC. Its translation: CASIGGSYNEQFF.